This is a list of T cell receptor beta chains from one sample in a study of T cell responses to AZD1222 COVID-19 vaccine. TCRdb's table, derived via immunoSEQ multiplex PCR, lists solely in-frame clones and lacks some. The sample records more than 130,000 clones, around nine tenths being singletons. This sample comprised peripheral blood, obtained on day 0 of AZD1222 vaccination. These receptors originate from an adult in good health. Each CDR3 is given with its conserved first and last residue. Fields, in order: J gene, clone size, V gene, D gene, CDR3 protein, CDR3 DNA. A D gene is named only where the DNA matches it firmly. Only part of the rows carry a size: once, few, many, or a class if the clone is expanded.

TRBJ2-1	.	TRBV5-1	.	CASSNGLSSSYNEQFF	TGCGCCAGCAGCAACGGACTGTCCAGCTCCTACAATGAGCAGTTCTTC
TRBJ2-1	few	TRBV6-4	TRBD2	CASSDGTSGPNEQFF	TGTGCCAGCAGTGACGGGACTAGCGGTCCCAATGAGCAGTTCTTC
TRBJ2-1	.	TRBV11-3	TRBD2	CASSLVSTSGSPEQFF	TGTGCCAGCAGCTTAGTGTCGACTAGCGGGTCACCTGAGCAGTTCTTC
TRBJ1-1	.	TRBV30	.	CAWSTERNTEAFF	TGTGCCTGGAGTACAGAGAGGAACACTGAAGCTTTCTTT
TRBJ2-5	.	TRBV2	TRBD2	CASSQGGLAGETQYF	TGTGCCAGCAGTCAAGGGGGACTAGCGGGAGAGACCCAGTACTTC
TRBJ2-4	.	TRBV30	.	CAWESRGGLAKNIQYF	TGTGCCTGGGAATCCAGGGGAGGGTTAGCCAAAAACATTCAGTACTTC
TRBJ1-5	.	TRBV3-1/TRBV3-2	.	CASSPGGERQPQHF	TGTGCCAGCAGTCCCGGCGGGGAGCGACAGCCCCAGCATTTT
TRBJ2-1	once	TRBV29-1	.	CSVLSEDYNEQFF	TGCAGCGTCCTTAGCGAAGACTACAATGAGCAGTTCTTC
TRBJ2-3	.	TRBV4-2	TRBD2	CASSQALRARGGFLSTDTQYF	TGTGCCAGCAGCCAAGCCCTGCGTGCGCGGGGGGGTTTCCTCTCCACAGATACGCAGTATTTT
TRBJ2-7	.	TRBV10-3	.	CAISGAGLEGGYEQYF	TGTGCCATCAGTGGGGCAGGACTGGAAGGGGGCTACGAGCAGTACTTC
TRBJ2-5	.	TRBV5-1	TRBD1	CASSSRQGTQETQYF	TGCGCCAGCAGCTCCCGACAGGGGACCCAAGAGACCCAGTACTTC
TRBJ1-2	.	TRBV7-8	.	CASSKDEGGYGYTF	TGTGCCAGCAGCAAGGACGAGGGCGGCTATGGCTACACCTTC
TRBJ2-5	.	TRBV7-8	.	CASSFGATQETQYF	TGTGCCAGCAGCTTCGGGGCCACCCAAGAGACCCAGTACTTC
TRBJ1-6	.	TRBV11-2	.	CASTHLGHASYNSPLHF	TGTGCCAGCACCCACCTCGGTCATGCGTCCTATAATTCACCCCTCCACTTT
TRBJ2-2	.	TRBV25-1	TRBD1	CASSEGGTGGPGELFF	TGTGCCAGCAGTGAAGGAGGGACAGGGGGTCCCGGGGAGCTGTTTTTT
TRBJ2-5	.	TRBV5-6	TRBD2	CASSERFGGSSLETQYF	TGTGCCAGCAGCGAACGCTTTGGCGGGAGTTCCCTAGAGACCCAGTACTTC
TRBJ2-1	few	TRBV6-4	TRBD1	CASSDSPGQGAPEQFF	TGTGCCAGCAGTGACTCGCCGGGACAGGGGGCTCCTGAGCAGTTCTTC
TRBJ2-7	.	TRBV7-2	.	CASSPSRAAAYEQYF	TGTGCCAGCAGCCCATCTCGAGCGGCGGCCTACGAGCAGTACTTC
TRBJ1-2	.	TRBV10-3	.	CAISPPLAENGYTF	TGTGCCATCAGCCCACCTCTAGCGGAAAATGGCTACACCTTC
TRBJ1-4	once	TRBV5-1	TRBD1	CASSLPQGDEKLFF	TGCGCCAGCAGCTTGCCACAGGGGGATGAAAAACTGTTTTTT
TRBJ1-2	.	TRBV15	.	CATSRGHLNYGYTF	TGTGCCACCAGCAGAGGACACCTTAACTATGGCTACACCTTC
TRBJ1-1	.	TRBV4-3	.	CASSHGVDGGMNTEAFF	TGCGCCAGCAGCCATGGGGTCGACGGGGGAATGAACACTGAAGCTTTCTTT
TRBJ1-1	once	TRBV5-1	.	CASSLGLLKEAEAFF	TGCGCCAGCAGCTTGGGGCTCCTAAAGGAGGCTGAAGCTTTCTTT
TRBJ2-3	few	TRBV4-3	.	CASSQDSGSGADTQYF	TGCGCCAGCAGCCAAGATTCTGGGAGTGGCGCAGATACGCAGTATTTT
TRBJ2-1	.	TRBV29-1	TRBD2	CSVERVTSGGLNEQFF	TGCAGCGTTGAACGTGTTACTAGCGGGGGACTCAATGAGCAGTTCTTC
TRBJ1-1	.	TRBV6-5	.	CASSTGGKTEAFF	TGTGCCAGCAGTACGGGGGGCAAGACTGAAGCTTTCTTT
TRBJ1-5	.	TRBV2	.	CASSEVGLNSNQPQHF	TGTGCCAGCAGTGAAGTCGGTCTCAATAGCAATCAGCCCCAGCATTTT
TRBJ2-3	once	TRBV7-8	TRBD2	CASSFSGGADTQYF	TGTGCCAGCAGCTTTAGCGGGGGGGCAGATACGCAGTATTTT
TRBJ2-2	.	TRBV6-4	TRBD1	CASGPGTGYTGELFF	TGTGCCAGCGGGCCCGGGACAGGGTACACCGGGGAGCTGTTTTTT
TRBJ2-3	.	TRBV7-2	.	CASSLRGRDTQYF	TGTGCCAGCAGCTTACGGGGGCGAGATACGCAGTATTTT
TRBJ1-5	.	TRBV5-1	TRBD1	CASSLTGDRPQHF	TGCGCCAGCAGCTTGACAGGGGATCGGCCCCAGCATTTT
TRBJ1-6	.	TRBV12-3/TRBV12-4	.	CASSLGRRPLHF	TGTGCCAGCAGTTTAGGGAGGAGGCCCCTCCACTTT
TRBJ1-1	once	TRBV30	.	CAWARTVMNTEAFF	TGTGCCTGGGCCAGGACGGTGATGAACACTGAAGCTTTCTTT
TRBJ1-4	once	TRBV25-1	TRBD1	CASSDNRDSGEKLFF	TGTGCCAGCAGTGACAACCGGGACAGCGGAGAAAAACTGTTTTTT
TRBJ1-2	.	TRBV3-1/TRBV3-2	.	CASSRGQDYGYTF	TGTGCCAGCAGCCGCGGACAAGACTATGGCTACACCTTC
TRBJ2-5	.	TRBV11-2	TRBD2	CASSTPSGTTETQYF	TGTGCCAGCAGCACCCCGTCCGGGACTACCGAGACCCAGTACTTC
TRBJ2-7	.	TRBV7-8	.	CASSLAATKKRLYF	TGTGCCAGCAGCTTAGCGGCGACGAAAAAGCGGCTGTACTTC
TRBJ1-4	.	TRBV10-3	.	CAISEGGVNEKLFF	TGTGCCATCAGTGAGGGGGGCGTTAATGAAAAACTGTTTTTT
TRBJ2-7	.	TRBV30	.	CAWSESGPSYEQYF	TGTGCCTGGAGCGAGAGCGGACCCTCCTACGAGCAGTACTTC
TRBJ1-1	once	TRBV12-5	.	CASGSLAAEAFF	TGTGCTAGTGGTTCCCTGGCGGCTGAAGCTTTCTTT
TRBJ1-5	.	TRBV2	.	CASSGGAGNQPQHF	TGTGCCAGCAGTGGGGGCGCGGGAAATCAGCCCCAGCATTTT
TRBJ2-1	.	TRBV5-1	TRBD1	CATGRGGANDEQFF	TGCGCCACCGGGCGAGGGGGCGCGAACGATGAGCAGTTCTTC
TRBJ1-6	.	TRBV21-1	.	CASSKRGFRSGQGYSPLHF	TGTGCCAGCAGCAAAAGGGGGTTCCGTTCGGGGCAGGGGTATTCACCCCTCCACTTT
TRBJ1-6	.	TRBV7-2	.	CASSLEQGHSPLHF	TGTGCCAGCAGCTTAGAACAGGGACATTCACCCCTCCACTTT
TRBJ1-5	.	TRBV6-2/TRBV6-3	.	CASSYYNTQPQHF	TGTGCCAGCAGTTACTATAACACACAGCCCCAGCATTTT
TRBJ1-1	.	TRBV18	.	CASSPQGGENTEAFF	TGTGCCAGCTCACCACAGGGGGGGGAAAACACTGAAGCTTTCTTT
TRBJ2-2	.	TRBV14	TRBD2	CASRLTSVNTGELFF	TGTGCCAGCAGACTCACTAGCGTGAACACCGGGGAGCTGTTTTTT
TRBJ2-2	.	TRBV11-2	.	CASSLEPINTGELFF	TGTGCCAGCAGCTTAGAGCCTATCAACACCGGGGAGCTGTTTTTT